Reported below is one T cell receptor beta chain. Germline-derived CDR1 and CDR2 are SGHNT and YYREEE (reference sequence). The V segment lost 4 bases and the J segment 3 bases; nucleotides outside the gene matches: 7. This CDR3 has 16 residues. The data belong to a study of blood T cell repertoires in COVID-19. In the study overall: From the United States, Italy and Spain came samples of acute and convalescent COVID-19. Nucleic acid was either cDNA or gDNA, and it came from T cells, B-cell-depleted T cells, or PBMCs.

In the source study's methods: Amplification of reference gene primers provided the estimated nucleated cell counts. Clones were read by immunoSEQ multiplex PCR, and TCRdb kept only the in-frame ones, dropping some. That table gives V, J and clone size, and the DNA gave D and trimming. The table has around 150,000 clones, 80% to 90% seen once. The gene calls are TRBV5-4 and TRBJ1-6; 7 positions agree with TRBD1. Sample: peripheral blood. The receptor comes from an older man with acute or convalescent COVID-19. The CDR3 region is CASSGKGQVYNSPLHF. In nucleotides, the CDR3 is TGTGCCAGCAGCGGAAAAGGACAGGTCTATAATTCACCCCTCCACTTT.